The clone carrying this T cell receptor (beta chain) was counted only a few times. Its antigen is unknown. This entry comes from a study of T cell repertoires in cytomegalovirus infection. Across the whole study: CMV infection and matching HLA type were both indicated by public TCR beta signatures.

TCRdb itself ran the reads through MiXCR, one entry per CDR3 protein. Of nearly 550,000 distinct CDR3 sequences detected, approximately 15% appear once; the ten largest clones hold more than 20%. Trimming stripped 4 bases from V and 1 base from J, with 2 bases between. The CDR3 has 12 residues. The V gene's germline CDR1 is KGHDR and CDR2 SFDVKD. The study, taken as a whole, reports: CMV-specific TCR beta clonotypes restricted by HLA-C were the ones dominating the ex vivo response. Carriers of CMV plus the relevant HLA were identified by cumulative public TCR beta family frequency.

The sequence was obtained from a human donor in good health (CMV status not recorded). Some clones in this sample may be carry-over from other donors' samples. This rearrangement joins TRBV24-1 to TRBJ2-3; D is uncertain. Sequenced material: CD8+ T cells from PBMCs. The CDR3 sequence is CATSDGTDTQYF. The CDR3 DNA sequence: TGTGCCACCAGTGACGGCACAGATACGCAGTATTTT.